Listed here are 30 T cell receptor beta chains from one sample, sequenced in a study of T cells in Graves' hyperthyroidism and ophthalmopathy. Amplified TCR beta CDR3 regions came from RNA transcripts. The TCR CDR3 first-round RT-PCR relied on the HTBI primer set. TCRdb called the multiplex PCR reads again in MiXCR, with one record for every CDR3 protein. The sample carries some 510,000 distinct CDR3 sequences, 46% recorded once. The sample was peripheral blood or thyroid tissue (not recorded which). These receptors all stem from a woman in her late teens or twenties with Graves' hyperthyroidism.

The sample holds a few counts of this clonotype. The CDR3 spells CASSIGGIGYTF. CDR3 DNA sequence: TGTGCCAGTAGTATCGGAGGGATTGGCTACACCTTC. J is TRBJ1-2 and V is TRBV19; D remains unclear. This CDR3 spans 12 amino acids. V gave up 3 bases and J gave up 7 bases, with 9 bases separating them. Germline V CDR1 and CDR2: LNHDA, SQIVND (reference sequence).

This chain uses TRBV2 with TRBJ2-5; tentatively, D is TRBD1 (5 bases). Trimming shortened V by 5 bases and J by 1 base, and 17 bases separated the two germline ends. The CDR3 is 16 residues long. CDR1 and CDR2 from the germline V gene are SNHLY and FYNNEI. CDR3 sequence (DNA): TGTGCCAGCAGTTACGACAGACCCGAAACCCAAGAGACCCAGTACTTC. This encodes CASSYDRPETQETQYF.

There are many counts of this clonotype. V usage is TRBV9 and J usage is TRBJ1-1; D might be TRBD1 (6 bases). Trimming removed 0 bases from V and 4 bases from J, with 7 bases in between. Germline CDR1 reads SGDLS; CDR2 reads YYNGEE. The CDR3 is 13 amino acids. For the CDR3, the DNA is TGTGCCAGCAGCGTAGTGGACAGCACTGAAGCTTTCTTT. This sequence encodes CASSVVDSTEAFF.

In nucleotides, the CDR3 is TGTGCCAGCAGTGATACTGGACAGGGCGAAATCCTCCACTTT. Translating it yields CASSDTGQGEILHF. This chain links TRBV7-9 with TRBJ1-6; 8 nucleotides align to TRBD1. CDR1 and CDR2 from the germline V gene are SEHNR and FQNEAQ (reference sequence). The CDR3 has 14 amino acids. V shed 6 bases, J shed 15 bases, and the junction held 13 bases outside the gene matches.

This clonotype was counted many times. V and J are TRBV2 and TRBJ1-5; D is uncertain. The V gene lost 8 bases and the J gene lost 6 bases, with 8 bases spanning the gap. Germline-derived CDR1 and CDR2 are SNHLY and FYNNEI. This CDR3 has 11 residues. CDR3 sequence (DNA): TGTGCCAGCGGCCCCGGTCAGCCCCAGCATTTT. This sequence encodes CASGPGQPQHF.

A remark on this clonotype: This clone may be a read error of a much larger clone one base away. This chain links TRBV2 with TRBJ2-2, with D maybe TRBD2 (5 bases). Germline CDR1 and CDR2: SNHLY and FYNNEI. The CDR3 is made up of 15 amino acids. In nucleotides, the CDR3 is TGTGCCAGCAGGGCCCGTGCCACGAACACCGGGGTGCTGTTTTTT. Translating it yields CASRARATNTGVLFF. Together with reference TRBV2 and TRBJ2-2, the CDR3 gives the full variable domain: EPEVTQTPSHQVTQMGQEVILRCVPISNHLYFYWYRQILGQKVEFLVSFYNNEISEKSEIFDDQFSVERPDGSNFTLKIRSTKLEDSAMYFCASRARATNTGVLFFGEGSRLTVL.

This clonotype was seen a single time. A read error may account for a junction end that differs from germline. The chain has TRBV7-9 and TRBJ2-6; D gene unclear. Germline V gene sequence: CDR1 SEHNR, CDR2 FQNEAQ (reference sequence). This CDR3 has 15 amino acids. The CDR3 region is CASSQEVAGANVLTF. The DNA for the CDR3 is TGCGCCAGCAGCCAAGAGGTAGCCGGGGCCAACGTCCTGACTTTC. Combining the CDR3 with reference TRBV7-9 and TRBJ2-6 gives the whole variable domain DTGVSQNPRHKITKRGQNVTFRCDPISEHNRLYWYRQTLGQGPEFLTYFQNEAQLEKSRLLSDRFSAERPKGSFSTLEIQRTEQGDSAMYLCASSQEVAGANVLTFGAGSRLTVL.

The rearrangement uses TRBV12-5 and TRBJ1-1; D is undetermined. The CDR3 is 16 amino acids. Trimming stripped 0 bases from V and 6 bases from J, with 17 bases between. Per germline, CDR1 LGHNT and CDR2 FRNRAP. CDR3 DNA: TGTGCTAGTGGTTTGGTAGTGGTTCGGCCCTACCCTGAAGCTTTCTTT. Protein: CASGLVVVRPYPEAFF. Combining the CDR3 with reference TRBV12-5 and TRBJ1-1 gives the whole variable domain DARVTQTPRHKVTEMGQEVTMRCQPILGHNTVFWYRQTMMQGLELLAYFRNRAPLDDSGMPKDRFSAEMPDATLATLKIQPSEPRDSAVYFCASGLVVVRPYPEAFFGQGTRLTVV.

Only a few counts were recorded for this clonotype. The rearrangement joins TRBV7-8 to TRBJ2-7; D not certain. Trimming cost V 5 bases and J 2 bases, with 16 bases left between them. CDR3 length equals 15 residues. Germline-derived CDR1 and CDR2 are SGHVS and FQNEAQ. The CDR3 is CASSPSRTLAYEQYF. CDR3 in DNA: TGTGCCAGCAGCCCCTCCAGGACCTTGGCCTACGAGCAGTACTTC.

To note about this clonotype: One end of the junction fails to match germline, which may point to a read error. The V call is TRBV29-1, the J call TRBJ1-4, with D uncertain. The CDR3 covers 13 residues. Germline assignment: CDR1 SQVTM and CDR2 ANQGSEA. CDR3 bases: TGCAGTGTTGATTACGCAACTAATGAAAAACTGTTTTTT. Translated, it gives CSVDYATNEKLFF.

A note on this clonotype: A read error may be the cause here, since a much bigger clone is one base away. The chain couples TRBV2 to TRBJ2-7; 9 nucleotides match TRBD1. This CDR3 has 14 amino acids. Per germline, CDR1 SNHLY and CDR2 FYNNEI. The CDR3 coding sequence is TGTGTCAGCAGTTCGGAGGGACAGGGTAACGAGCAGTACTTC. Amino acids: CVSSSEGQGNEQYF.

This clonotype showed up just a few times. The V gene is TRBV29-1, the J gene TRBJ2-7; TRBD2 agrees at 8 bases. Germline values: CDR1 SQVTM, CDR2 ANQGSEA. The CDR3 extends over 13 amino acids. V gave up 6 bases and J gave up 6 bases; unmatched junction bases: 10. The CDR3 region has the DNA TGCAGCGTCTCCCCGGGAGGGTTTCTCGAGCAGTACTTC. Encoded protein: CSVSPGGFLEQYF.

V and J are TRBV12-3 or TRBV12-4 and TRBJ1-6; 9 bases are shared with TRBD1. There are 13 residues in the CDR3. The CDR3 DNA reads TGTGCTAGTGGTACAGGGGGCCTTACACCCCTCCACTTT. Residues: CASGTGGLTPLHF.

A few counts support this clonotype. The gene calls are TRBV10-3 and TRBJ2-3; D is perhaps TRBD2 (6 bases). V was cut by 10 bases and J by 4 bases, with 21 bases left in between. CDR1 ENHRY and CDR2 SYGVKD come from the germline V gene. The CDR3 consists of 15 residues. CDR3 region: CASGALGEGPDTQYF. The CDR3 DNA reads as TGTGCCAGCGGGGCGTTGGGCGAGGGCCCAGATACGCAGTATTTT.

The chain links TRBV15 to TRBJ2-1, with a tentative D call TRBD2 (6 bases). CDR1 LNHNV and CDR2 YYDKDF come from the germline V gene (reference sequence). This CDR3 spans 16 amino acids. Trimming removed 0 bases at V and 0 bases at J, with 9 bases between. The CDR3 nucleotides read TGTGCCACCAGCAGAGAGGACGGGAGCTCCTACAATGAGCAGTTCTTC. Translated, it gives CATSREDGSSYNEQFF. Full variable domain (missing parts from reference TRBV15 and TRBJ2-1): DAMVIQNPRYQVTQFGKPVTLSCSQTLNHNVMYWYQQKSSQAPKLLFHYYDKDFNNEADTPDNFQSRRPNTSFCFLDIRSPGLGDTAMYLCATSREDGSSYNEQFFGPGTRLTVL.

This chain joins TRBV15 and TRBJ2-6, with D possibly TRBD2 on 5 matching bases. Trimming stripped 3 bases from V and 0 bases from J, with 12 bases between. This CDR3 contains 17 residues. CDR1 LNHNV and CDR2 YYDKDF come from the germline V gene (reference sequence). This chain's CDR3 is CATSRGDGRSGANVLTF. Here the CDR3 DNA reads TGTGCCACCAGCAGGGGAGACGGACGCTCTGGGGCCAACGTCCTGACTTTC. The variable domain in full, completed from reference TRBV15 and TRBJ2-6, reads DAMVIQNPRYQVTQFGKPVTLSCSQTLNHNVMYWYQQKSSQAPKLLFHYYDKDFNNEADTPDNFQSRRPNTSFCFLDIRSPGLGDTAMYLCATSRGDGRSGANVLTFGAGSRLTVL.

This chain uses TRBV7-8 with TRBJ2-5; maybe TRBD2 (5 bases). V shed 2 bases and J shed 5 bases, with 15 bases lying between them. Germline-derived CDR1 and CDR2 are SGHVS and FQNEAQ. The CDR3 runs to 15 residues. CDR3 in amino acids: CASSLKYPGRETQYF. For the CDR3, the DNA is TGTGCCAGCAGCTTAAAGTACCCGGGAAGGGAGACCCAGTACTTC.

The rearrangement joins TRBV6-5 to TRBJ1-5; 10 bases agree with TRBD1. The CDR3 loop spans 16 amino acids. Germline CDR1 reads MNHEY; CDR2 reads SVGAGI. V trimming: 0 bases; J trimming: 6 bases; junction bases outside the gene matches: 5. The CDR3 DNA sequence: TGTGCCAGCAGTTACTCGGGAGGACAGGGGGGTCAGCCCCAGCATTTT. This gives the protein CASSYSGGQGGQPQHF.

A note on this clonotype: A much bigger clone sits one base away, suggesting this may be a read error. The chain has TRBV24-1 and TRBJ1-2; D uncertain. From germline, CDR1 is KGHDR and CDR2 SFDVKD. The CDR3 is made up of 13 amino acids. CDR3 nucleotide sequence: TGTGCCGCCAGTGATTTGCTTTTCAGGATCTACACCTTC. It encodes CAASDLLFRIYTF.

The rearrangement uses TRBV25-1 and TRBJ1-2, with 7 bases lining up with TRBD1. V shed 6 bases and J 5 bases; nucleotides not matched to a gene: 6. This CDR3 is 13 amino acids long. The germline V gene has CDR1 MGHDK and CDR2 SYGVNS. This chain's CDR3 is CASSGTAQYGYTF. The CDR3 nucleotides are TGTGCCAGCAGCGGGACAGCGCAATATGGCTACACCTTC.

The chain employs TRBV5-6 and TRBJ1-4; D possibly corresponds to TRBD1 (5 bases). In germline, CDR1 is SGHDT, CDR2 YYEEEE. The CDR3 loop spans 14 amino acids. The V and J ends lost 0 bases and 8 bases respectively, with 11 bases between them. The CDR3 protein is CASSLVGTREKLFF. CDR3 coding DNA: TGTGCCAGCAGCTTGGTAGGGACTAGGGAAAAACTGTTTTTT.

This clonotype was counted at least ten times. The V call is TRBV19, the J call TRBJ2-6, with 7 bases matching TRBD1. The CDR3 spans 15 residues. Looked up from germline, CDR1 is LNHDA and CDR2 is SQIVND (reference sequence). Losses at the gene ends were 5 bases for V and 4 bases for J; bases not matched to a gene: 5. In nucleotides, the CDR3 is TGTGCCAGTAGTTCGCGGACAGGAGGGGCCAACGTCCTGACTTTC. The encoded protein is CASSSRTGGANVLTF.

This clonotype is a singleton in its sample. The chain employs TRBV20-1 and TRBJ1-2, with D maybe TRBD1 (6 bases). Trimming left V 0 bases short and J 12 bases short, with 17 bases between. CDR1 is DFQATT and CDR2 is SNEGSKA in the germline V gene (reference sequence). The CDR3 loop spans 13 amino acids. In DNA, the CDR3 is TGCAGTGCTAGAGATCGGACAGTGGCGGGCCACACCTTC. Translated, it gives CSARDRTVAGHTF.

This clonotype showed up many times. This chain joins TRBV7-2 and TRBJ1-6; 12 positions match TRBD1. The junction had 6 bases not matched to a gene; V was cut back by 5 bases and J by 10 bases. The CDR3 extends over 15 amino acids. In germline, CDR1 is SGHTA, CDR2 FQGNSA. The CDR3 DNA reads as TGTGCCAGCAGCCAAGAGGGACAGGGGGCATCACCCCTCCACTTT. It is translated as CASSQEGQGASPLHF.

The V call is TRBV5-1, the J call TRBJ2-5; a possible D gene is TRBD2 (5 bases). This CDR3 is built from 12 residues. V gave up 5 bases and J gave up 2 bases, with 7 bases separating them. In germline, CDR1 is SGHRS, CDR2 YFSETQ. CDR3 in amino acids: CASSSVQETQYF. The DNA for the CDR3 is TGCGCCAGCAGTAGCGTGCAAGAGACCCAGTACTTC.

The chain couples TRBV7-9 to TRBJ2-7; TRBD1 matches 10 bases. V lost 4 bases to trimming and J lost 3 bases; unmatched junction nucleotides: 9. This CDR3 is 16 amino acids long. Looked up from germline, CDR1 is SEHNR and CDR2 is FQNEAQ (reference sequence). The CDR3 DNA sequence: TGTGCCAGCAGCTATTACGCCGGGACAGGGGACTACGAGCAGTACTTC. It is translated as CASSYYAGTGDYEQYF.

This clonotype was picked up many times. The chain is built from TRBV25-1 and TRBJ2-7; D remains unclear. Trimming pared 4 bases from V and 4 bases from J, leaving 5 bases between. The CDR3 contains 11 residues. Germline lookup yields CDR1 MGHDK and CDR2 SYGVNS. CDR3 coding DNA: TGTGCCAGCAGTGGAAATTACGAGCAGTACTTC. Translated, it gives CASSGNYEQYF.

The chain is built from TRBV25-1 and TRBJ1-5, with a possible D match to TRBD1 (5 bases). Germline-derived CDR1 and CDR2 are MGHDK and SYGVNS. This CDR3 is built from 17 residues. V lost 1 base, J lost 0 bases, and 13 bases lay in between. The DNA of the CDR3 is TGTGCCAGCAGTGAATCGACAGAACATTATAGCAATCAGCCCCAGCATTTT. It specifies CASSESTEHYSNQPQHF. Complete variable domain (other parts from reference TRBV25-1 and TRBJ1-5): EADIYQTPRYLVIGTGKKITLECSQTMGHDKMYWYQQDPGMELHLIHYSYGVNSTEKGDLSSESTVSRIRTEHFPLTLESARPSHTSQYLCASSESTEHYSNQPQHFGDGTRLSIL.

Remarks on this clonotype: A junction end diverges from the germline sequence, so it may reflect a read error. J is TRBJ2-7 and V is TRBV7-2; D is unresolved. CDR1 is SGHTA and CDR2 is FQGNSA in the germline V gene. The CDR3 covers 13 residues. CDR3: CAGSQSTRYEQYF. CDR3 coding DNA: TGTGCCGGCAGCCAATCGACTCGCTACGAGCAGTACTTC.

This clonotype was detected a few times. In DNA, the CDR3 is TGTGCCAGCAGCGGTCGGGGGGCCTATGGCTACACCTTC. Translation: CASSGRGAYGYTF. The gene calls are TRBV7-3 and TRBJ1-2; D is possibly TRBD1 (6 bases). V shed 5 bases and J shed 4 bases, with 11 bases lying between them. Per the germline V gene, CDR1 is SGHTA and CDR2 is FQGTGA. The CDR3 is 13 residues long.